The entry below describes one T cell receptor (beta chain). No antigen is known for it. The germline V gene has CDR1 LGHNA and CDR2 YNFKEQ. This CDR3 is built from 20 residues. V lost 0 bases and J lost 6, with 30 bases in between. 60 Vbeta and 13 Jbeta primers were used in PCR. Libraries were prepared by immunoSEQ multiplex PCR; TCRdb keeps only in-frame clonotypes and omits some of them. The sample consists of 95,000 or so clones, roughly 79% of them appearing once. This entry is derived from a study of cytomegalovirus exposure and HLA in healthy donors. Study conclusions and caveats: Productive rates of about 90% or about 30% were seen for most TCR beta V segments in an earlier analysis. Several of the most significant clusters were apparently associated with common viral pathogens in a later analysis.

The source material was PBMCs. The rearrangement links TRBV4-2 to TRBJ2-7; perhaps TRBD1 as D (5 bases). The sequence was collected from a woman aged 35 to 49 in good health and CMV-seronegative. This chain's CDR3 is CASSQEAIDQGIAITGEQYF. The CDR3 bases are TGTGCCAGCAGCCAAGAGGCCATTGATCAGGGAATAGCCATTACAGGCGAGCAGTACTTC.